The 24 T cell receptor beta chains in this list originate from one sample, sequenced in a study of regulatory T cells in long-lasting Graves disease. The time point denotes: newly diagnosed GD, antithyroid drugs for less than 3 months. PBMC RNA was the source of the TCR library. Arm-PCR with iRepertoire HTBI primers amplified the CDR3 regions for these TCR beta libraries. TCRdb used MiXCR to reprocess the multiplex PCR reads, holding one entry per CDR3 protein. In the table there are about 620,000 distinct CDR3 sequences, around 17% of which are singletons. The same specimen was also included in a second study, on T cells in Graves' hyperthyroidism and ophthalmopathy.

The specimen was peripheral blood mononuclear cells (PBMCs), collected at new diagnosis, from a patient treated with antithyroid drugs. All receptors derive from a woman aged 25 to 39 with Graves disease.

Many counts were recorded for this clonotype. The V call is TRBV28, the J call TRBJ1-5, with D possibly being TRBD1 (6 bases). Germline CDR1 and CDR2: MDHEN and SYDVKM. With 6 bases removed from V and 4 bases from J, the gap between germline ends came to 16 bases. CDR3 size: 15 residues. CDR3 nucleotide sequence: TGTGCCAGCAGGGGGGGAGGGACAAAAAATCAGCCCCAGCATTTT. As protein: CASRGGGTKNQPQHF.

This sequence joins TRBV7-2 and TRBJ1-1, with a possible D match to TRBD1 (5 bases). Germline-derived CDR1 and CDR2 are SGHTA and FQGNSA. CDR3 size: 14 residues. V dropped 5 bases and J dropped 5 bases, with 15 bases sitting between them. The CDR3 DNA is TGTGCCAGCAGCCAAGGGGTAGGGCGGACTGAAGCTTTCTTT. Amino acid sequence: CASSQGVGRTEAFF. Combining the CDR3 with reference TRBV7-2 and TRBJ1-1 gives the whole variable domain GAGVSQSPSNKVTEKGKDVELRCDPISGHTALYWYRQSLGQGLEFLIYFQGNSAPDKSGLPSDRFSAERTGGSVSTLTIQRTQQEDSAVYLCASSQGVGRTEAFFGQGTRLTVV.

To note about this clonotype: Just one base apart from a much larger clone, this may be a read error. The chain uses TRBV18 and TRBJ2-1; D ambiguous. The germline gives CDR1 KGHSH, CDR2 LQKENI. The CDR3 covers 12 residues. CDR3 sequence reads: CASSPTNNERFF. The DNA of the CDR3 is TGTGCCAGCTCACCGACCAACAATGAGCGGTTCTTC.

This clonotype appeared many times. The gene calls are TRBV29-1 and TRBJ1-1, with D perhaps matching TRBD1 (5 bases). CDR1 and CDR2 (germline): SQVTM, ANQGSEA. V gave up 0 bases and J gave up 1 base, with 18 bases separating them. This CDR3 spans 17 amino acids. CDR3 region: CSVEDRRGRVSNTEAFF. In DNA, the CDR3 is TGCAGCGTTGAAGATCGACGGGGGAGGGTGTCGAACACTGAAGCTTTCTTT. The whole variable domain, remainder taken from reference TRBV29-1 and TRBJ1-1, is SAVISQKPSRDICQRGTSLTIQCQVDSQVTMMFWYRQQPGQSLTLIATANQGSEATYESGFVIDKFPISRPNLTFSTLTVSNMSPEDSSIYLCSVEDRRGRVSNTEAFFGQGTRLTVV.

This clonotype was observed many times. J is TRBJ1-4 and V is TRBV12-3 or TRBV12-4; D is perhaps TRBD1 (5 bases). The V and J ends lost 1 base and 5 bases respectively, with 11 bases between them. The CDR3 is 15 amino acids. This chain's CDR3 is CASSLVWGKNEKLFF. CDR3 nucleotide sequence: TGTGCCAGCAGTTTAGTTTGGGGGAAAAATGAAAAACTGTTTTTT.

The DNA of the CDR3 is TGTGCCAGCACGGTGGGGCTAGCGGGAGGCTCGGGCACAGATACGCAGTATTTT. It codes for CASTVGLAGGSGTDTQYF. The chain is built from TRBV5-4 and TRBJ2-3; 11 nucleotides align to TRBD2. CDR1 and CDR2 from the germline V gene are SGHNT and YYREEE (reference sequence). There are 18 residues in the CDR3. Trimming cost V 6 bases and J 1 base; bases outside gene matches: 13.

This clonotype was seen more than once but under ten times. The chain is built from TRBV19 and TRBJ1-5; D unresolved. The CDR3 has 14 amino acids. Between the trimmed V and J ends, which lost 6 bases and 4 bases, there was a span of 13 bases. CDR1 LNHDA and CDR2 SQIVND come from the germline V gene (reference sequence). The DNA for the CDR3 is TGTGCCAGTAGCGCGGAAGGGTGGAATCAGCCCCAGCATTTT. It encodes CASSAEGWNQPQHF.

The chain recombines TRBV5-1 with TRBJ2-1; 9 bases are a match to TRBD2. Trimming removed 4 bases from V and 7 bases from J; junction bases left unmatched: 15. Germline CDR1 is SGHRS and CDR2 is YFSETQ. CDR3 size: 17 residues. CDR3 bases: TGCGCCAGCAGCCCCACTCTCTTAGCGGGAGTTGGGAATGAGCAGTTCTTC. Amino acid sequence: CASSPTLLAGVGNEQFF. The variable domain in full, completed from reference TRBV5-1 and TRBJ2-1, reads KAGVTQTPRYLIKTRGQQVTLSCSPISGHRSVSWYQQTPGQGLQFLFEYFSETQRNKGNFPGRFSGRQFSNSRSEMNVSTLELGDSALYLCASSPTLLAGVGNEQFFGPGTRLTVL.

This clonotype was found a few times. The chain carries TRBV10-1 and TRBJ2-7, with TRBD1 identical over 8 bases. J lost 4 bases, V lost 2 bases, and 7 bases had no gene match. Germline CDR1 reads WNHNN; CDR2 reads SYGVQD (reference sequence). The CDR3 consists of 15 residues. CDR3 sequence reads: CASSEAGTGPYEQYF. CDR3 DNA sequence: TGCGCCAGCAGTGAGGCCGGGACAGGACCGTACGAGCAGTACTTC.

V usage is TRBV7-3 and J usage is TRBJ2-1; D might be TRBD2 (6 bases). The CDR3 runs 18 residues. The V end was cut by 5 bases, the J end by 4 bases, with 24 bases between. Germline lookup yields CDR1 SGHTA and CDR2 FQGTGA. The CDR3: CASSQDPKRVKVYNEQFF. CDR3 in DNA: TGTGCCAGCAGCCAGGATCCGAAGCGGGTGAAGGTATACAATGAGCAGTTCTTC.

Only a few counts were recorded for this clonotype. The J gene is TRBJ2-2, the V gene TRBV11-3; 9 bases match TRBD2. The CDR3 runs to 18 residues. CDR1 is SGHNT and CDR2 is YENEEA in the germline V gene. With V trimmed by 5 bases and J by 5 bases, 15 bases remained unmatched. This CDR3 is CASSPGGASGVRTGELFF. CDR3 nucleotides: TGTGCCAGCAGCCCCGGGGGGGCTAGCGGGGTTAGGACCGGGGAGCTGTTTTTT.

V usage is TRBV20-1 and J usage is TRBJ2-6; no reliable D call. The V and J ends lost 5 bases and 2 bases respectively, with 7 bases between them. Germline V gives CDR1 DFQATT, CDR2 SNEGSKA (reference sequence). This CDR3 region has 13 residues. The CDR3 region is CSAAGTGANVLTF. The CDR3 DNA reads TGCAGTGCTGCAGGAACTGGGGCCAACGTCCTGACTTTC.

The rearrangement joins TRBV24-1 to TRBJ2-1, with TRBD1 identical over 12 bases. The junction had 8 bases not matched to a gene; V was cut back by 3 bases and J by 9 bases. This CDR3 has 16 residues. The germline V gene encodes CDR1 KGHDR and CDR2 SFDVKD. CDR3 bases: TGTGCCACCAGTGATCCTAAGGGACAGGGGGCGGGTGAGCAGTTCTTC. Translated: CATSDPKGQGAGEQFF.

Concerning this clonotype: A much more abundant neighbour one base away suggests this may be a read error. In DNA form, the CDR3 reads TGTGCCAGCAGCCCGGGGGGCGGGTGGTACTACGAGCAGTACTTC. Translating gives CASSPGGGWYYEQYF. The chain links TRBV28 to TRBJ2-7, with a possible D match to TRBD2 (7 bases). The V end lost 6 bases, the J end lost 3 bases, and 18 bases lay between the germline ends. CDR1 is MDHEN, CDR2 SYDVKM, per germline. CDR3 length equals 15 residues.

There are many counts of this clonotype. The chain joins TRBV27 to TRBJ2-7; TRBD2 matches at 13 bases. V lost 6 bases and J lost 6; bases outside the gene matches: 14. From germline, CDR1 is MNHEY and CDR2 SMNVEV (reference sequence). The CDR3 sequence is 17 residues long. CDR3 coding DNA: TGTGCCAGCAGGGCACCCCGGGGACTAGCGGGATTAAGCGAGCAGTACTTC. Its translation is CASRAPRGLAGLSEQYF.

Many counts were recorded for this clonotype. The chain links TRBV28 to TRBJ2-1; 11 positions match TRBD2. Germline V CDR1 and CDR2: MDHEN, SYDVKM. J lost 4 bases, V lost 7 bases, and 15 bases had no gene match. The CDR3 has 18 amino acids. In DNA, the CDR3 is TGTGCCAGCACCATAGGGGCCGCTAGCGGGAGGACTTACAATGAGCAGTTCTTC. The encoded protein is CASTIGAASGRTYNEQFF.

This clonotype was recorded at least ten times. The chain uses TRBV11-2 and TRBJ2-7; D unresolved. V shed 5 bases and J shed 3 bases, with 8 bases lying between them. This CDR3 spans 12 amino acids. The germline CDR1 and CDR2 sequences are SGHAT and FQNNGV. The chain's CDR3 is CASSPSVYEQYF. As DNA, the CDR3 is TGTGCCAGCAGCCCCTCGGTCTACGAGCAGTACTTC.

A single count supports this clonotype. A read error is possible here, since a much larger clone lies one base away. J is TRBJ1-1 and V is TRBV29-1, with TRBD1 matching 7 bases. J was trimmed by 0 bases and V by 7 bases; bases with no gene match: 11. Germline V gives CDR1 SQVTM, CDR2 ANQGSEA. The CDR3 runs 15 residues. The CDR3 loop reads CSELGQPFLNTEAFF. CDR3 nucleotide sequence: TGCAGCGAACTGGGACAGCCATTTTTGAACACTGAAGCTTTCTTT.

A note on this clonotype: With a much larger clone just one base away, this may be a read error. The chain couples TRBV11-1 to TRBJ2-1; TRBD1 matches at 10 bases. The ends lost 10 bases at V and 11 bases at J; junction bases unmatched: 14. Germline CDR1 and CDR2: SGHAT and FQDESV (reference sequence). The CDR3 is 14 amino acids. CDR3 amino acids: CATARTGGGNKQFF. The CDR3 bases are TGTGCCACGGCGCGGACAGGGGGGGGAAATAAGCAGTTCTTC.

This chain uses TRBV7-6 with TRBJ2-7; possibly TRBD2 for D (7 bases). The CDR3 length is 18 residues. CDR1 and CDR2 from the germline V gene are SGHVS and FNYEAQ. The V end lost 3 bases, the J end lost 3 bases, and 24 bases lay between the germline ends. CDR3 residues: CASSFRPPGQAGNYEQYF. The CDR3 DNA reads as TGTGCCAGCAGCTTCCGACCCCCGGGACAAGCGGGAAACTACGAGCAGTACTTC.

This clonotype came up a few times. The chain has TRBV24-1 and TRBJ2-3, with a tentative D call TRBD2 (7 bases). This CDR3 has 18 amino acids. Germline V gene lookup returns CDR1 KGHDR and CDR2 SFDVKD. Trimming took 4 bases from V and 1 from J, leaving 20 bases between them. The CDR3 DNA reads TGTGCCACCAGTGACCATAGGGGGGGTGGGGGCCGCACAGATACGCAGTATTTT. Translation: CATSDHRGGGGRTDTQYF.

This clonotype was observed many times. The rearrangement uses TRBV19 and TRBJ1-1; D not certain. The ends were cut back, 7 bases at V and 0 bases at J, with 12 bases in the middle. CDR1 LNHDA and CDR2 SQIVND come from the germline V gene (reference sequence). CDR3 size: 14 residues. CDR3 in DNA: TGTGCCAGTAAACCGGTCAACATGAACACTGAAGCTTTCTTT. Residues: CASKPVNMNTEAFF.

J is TRBJ2-5 and V is TRBV9; D may be TRBD1 or TRBD2 (7 bases each). The V and J ends lost 4 bases and 5 bases respectively, with 21 bases between them. Germline V gene lookup returns CDR1 SGDLS and CDR2 YYNGEE. The CDR3 length is 16 residues. DNA of the CDR3: TGTGCCAGCAGCCCTAGGGAGGGGGCGAGTGGGGAGACCCAGTACTTC. Encoded protein: CASSPREGASGETQYF.

This clonotype showed up just a few times. V gene TRBV6-2 or TRBV6-3 combines with J gene TRBJ1-4, with D maybe TRBD1 (5 bases). Deletions cut 2 bases from V and 10 bases from J, with 14 bases between. The CDR3 has 14 amino acids. From germline, CDR1 is MNHEY and CDR2 SVGEGT. The CDR3 loop is CASSYGGTQGKLFF. The CDR3 coding sequence is TGTGCCAGCAGTTACGGGGGGACCCAGGGAAAACTGTTTTTT.